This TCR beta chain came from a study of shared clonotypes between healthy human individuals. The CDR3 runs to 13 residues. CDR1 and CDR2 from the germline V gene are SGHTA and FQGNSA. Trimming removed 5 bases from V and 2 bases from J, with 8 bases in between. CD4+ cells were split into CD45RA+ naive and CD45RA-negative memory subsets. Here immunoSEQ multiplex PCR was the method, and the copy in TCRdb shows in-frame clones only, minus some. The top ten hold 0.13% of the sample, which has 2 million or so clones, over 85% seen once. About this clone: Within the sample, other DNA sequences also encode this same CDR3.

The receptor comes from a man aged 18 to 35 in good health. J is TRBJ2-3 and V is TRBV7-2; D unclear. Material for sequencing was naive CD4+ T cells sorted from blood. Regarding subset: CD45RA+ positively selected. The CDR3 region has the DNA TGTGCCAGCAGCCCCAGGTTCACAGATACGCAGTATTTT. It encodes CASSPRFTDTQYF.